The 15 T cell receptor beta chains presented below share a single source sample, sequenced in a study of human T cells and chemical hapten exposure. The time point was: patch test 2, 6 weeks after DPC sensitization. Treatment denoted: therapeutic diphenylcyclopropenone sensitization with weekly scalp DPC. TCRdb itself ran the RACE reads through MiXCR, one entry per CDR3 protein. Of 35,000 to 45,000 distinct CDR3 sequences listed, about 9.8% were seen once; the top ten hold approximately 16%. The source was whole blood, collected in connection with sensitization to the hapten diphenylcyclopropenone (DPC). The source is a woman in her forties with alopecia areata. Some clones in this sample may be carry-over from other donors' samples.

This clonotype was seen ten or more times. J is TRBJ1-2 and V is TRBV18; perhaps TRBD1 as D (5 bases). Germline V gene sequence: CDR1 KGHSH, CDR2 LQKENI. This CDR3 has 15 residues. V was cut by 3 bases and J by 5 bases, with 16 bases left in between. CDR3 DNA: TGTGCCAGCTCACCCCTAGAGGGGAAGGGATATGGCTACACCTTC. This codes for CASSPLEGKGYGYTF.

Ten or more counts support this clonotype. The chain carries TRBV9 and TRBJ2-7; 7 bases fit TRBD1. Germline assignment: CDR1 SGDLS and CDR2 YYNGEE. CDR3 length: 14 amino acids. Unmatched junction bases numbered 3, after V lost 0 bases and J lost 3 bases. The CDR3: CASSVAPGGYEQYF. CDR3 nucleotide sequence: TGTGCCAGCAGCGTAGCGCCAGGGGGCTACGAGCAGTACTTC.

This clonotype has ten or more counts. The V and J genes are TRBV5-1 and TRBJ2-7, with 8 bases fitting TRBD2. The CDR3 contains 15 residues. V was clipped by 0 bases and J by 5 bases; unmatched bases: 7. Per the germline V gene, CDR1 is SGHRS and CDR2 is YFSETQ. For the CDR3, the DNA is TGCGCCAGCAGCTTGGCCGGGGGGGCGCCCCACGAGCAGTACTTC. This sequence encodes CASSLAGGAPHEQYF.

This chain uses TRBV27 with TRBJ2-7; 7 bases line up with TRBD1. The CDR3 covers 14 residues. CDR1 and CDR2 (germline): MNHEY, SMNVEV (reference sequence). V trimming: 5 bases; J trimming: 0 bases; junction bases outside the gene matches: 4. The CDR3, as DNA: TGTGCCAGCAGTCCGGACAGGACCTCCTACGAGCAGTACTTC. Protein product: CASSPDRTSYEQYF.

This clonotype was counted many times. The gene calls are TRBV30 and TRBJ1-5; D not resolved. In germline, CDR1 is GTSNPN, CDR2 SVGIG (reference sequence). The CDR3 covers 16 residues. V shed 0 bases and J shed 0 bases, with 12 bases lying between them. CDR3 nucleotides: TGTGCCTGGAGTGTACAGACCTTTTATAGCAATCAGCCCCAGCATTTT. Amino acids: CAWSVQTFYSNQPQHF.

At least ten counts were recorded for this clonotype. The rearrangement links TRBV11-2 to TRBJ1-1; D is unresolved. The CDR3 length is 14 residues. V lost 1 base, J lost 5 bases, and 11 bases lay in between. The germline gives CDR1 SGHAT, CDR2 FQNNGV. CDR3 loop: CASSLVALGTEAFF. Written as DNA, the CDR3 is TGTGCCAGCAGCTTAGTAGCTCTGGGAACTGAAGCTTTCTTT.

As concerns this clonotype: This may arise from a read error, as a much more abundant clone is one base away. The rearrangement links TRBV10-3 to TRBJ1-1; D is unresolved. Germline V gene sequence: CDR1 ENHRY, CDR2 SYGVKD. The CDR3 totals 16 residues. For the CDR3, the DNA is TGTACCATCAGTGAGGGTATCGAGACATTGAACACTGAAGCTTTCTTT. It encodes CTISEGIETLNTEAFF.

This clonotype has at least ten counts. The chain recombines TRBV29-1 with TRBJ2-7; TRBD1 might be the D (6 bases). CDR3 size: 13 residues. With 2 bases removed from V and 3 bases from J, the gap between germline ends came to 11 bases. CDR1 and CDR2 from the germline V gene are SQVTM and ANQGSEA. CDR3 nucleotide sequence: TGCAGCGTTGAAAGGCCAGGGGACTACGAGCAGTACTTC. This codes for CSVERPGDYEQYF.

A word on this clonotype: This may arise from a read error, as a much more abundant clone is one base away. The genes are TRBV7-2 and TRBJ2-7, with 10 bases fitting TRBD2. Germline CDR1 reads SGHTA; CDR2 reads FQGNSA. This CDR3 comprises 15 residues. Trimming cost V 5 bases and J 9 bases; bases outside gene matches: 13. This CDR3 reads CASSPRTSGQGGQYF. In DNA, the CDR3 is TGTGCCAGCAGCCCCCGGACTAGCGGCCAGGGGGGGCAGTACTTC.

J is TRBJ2-2 and V is TRBV12-3 or TRBV12-4; D not certain. V shed 3 bases and J shed 2 bases, with 7 bases lying between them. This CDR3 region has 14 residues. CDR3 residues: CASSLMGNTGELFF. DNA for the CDR3: TGTGCCAGCAGTTTGATGGGTAACACCGGGGAGCTGTTTTTT.

This clonotype appeared many times. This sequence joins TRBV29-1 and TRBJ2-3; D assignment may be TRBD1 or TRBD2 (5 bases each). Germline V lookup: CDR1 SQVTM, CDR2 ANQGSEA. The CDR3 has 15 amino acids. Trimming stripped 3 bases from V and 1 base from J, with 14 bases between. The CDR3 DNA is TGCAGCGTTGATCGGCGAGGGACGGGCACAGATACGCAGTATTTT. Translating it yields CSVDRRGTGTDTQYF.

This sequence joins TRBV14 and TRBJ2-3; D unclear. The CDR3 totals 16 residues. V was cut by 0 bases and J by 2 bases, with 12 bases left in between. Germline CDR1 reads SGHDN; CDR2 reads FVKESK. The CDR3 is CASSQEQMSYTDTQYF. The DNA for the CDR3 is TGTGCCAGCAGCCAAGAACAGATGTCTTACACAGATACGCAGTATTTT.

This clonotype was picked up a small number of times. CDR3 DNA sequence: TGTGCCAGCAGTGGGTGGACAGGGCCCAGGGAGCAGTACTTC. Its protein product is CASSGWTGPREQYF. V and J are TRBV2 and TRBJ2-7, with TRBD1 matching over 8 bases. Trimming removed 4 bases from V and 7 bases from J; junction bases left unmatched: 9. The CDR3 extends over 14 amino acids. The germline V gene encodes CDR1 SNHLY and CDR2 FYNNEI.

The CDR3 region has the DNA TGTGCCAGCAGTGTCACCAACGTCCACGAGCAGTACTTC. Translation: CASSVTNVHEQYF. This sequence joins TRBV2 and TRBJ2-7; no reliable D call. The V end was cut by 4 bases, the J end by 5 bases, with 12 bases between. This CDR3 comprises 13 residues. Looked up from germline, CDR1 is SNHLY and CDR2 is FYNNEI.

This clonotype showed up just a few times. The J gene is TRBJ2-5, the V gene TRBV4-1; D uncertain. Trimming removed 5 bases from V and 2 bases from J, with 12 bases in between. CDR1 MGHRA and CDR2 YSYEKL come from the germline V gene. The CDR3 spans 14 residues. The CDR3 loop is CASSSANPQETQYF. The DNA for the CDR3 is TGCGCCAGCAGCTCAGCCAATCCGCAAGAGACCCAGTACTTC.